The 24 T cell receptor beta chains presented below share a single source sample, sequenced in a study of blood T cell repertoires in COVID-19. Sequenced by immunoSEQ multiplex PCR; TCRdb stores in-frame clones only, minus some. The table lists over 200,000 clones, 88% of them singletons. The sample taken for sequencing was peripheral blood. These receptor sequences come from a human donor in a cohort sampled during active COVID-19.

This chain connects TRBV6-5 to TRBJ2-7; perhaps TRBD2 as D (5 bases). Trimming removed 2 bases at V and 4 bases at J, with 9 bases between. CDR3 size: 13 residues. Germline V gene sequence: CDR1 MNHEY, CDR2 SVGAGI. The CDR3 DNA follows: TGTGCCAGCAGTTACGAGAGAGGGTACGAGCAGTACTTC. Amino acid sequence: CASSYERGYEQYF.

CDR3 sequence reads: CASSLALGQGLGEQYF. CDR3 DNA sequence: TGCGCCAGCAGCTTGGCGTTAGGACAGGGGCTCGGCGAGCAGTACTTC. The V gene is TRBV5-1, the J gene TRBJ2-7; 9 bases map to TRBD1. Germline V gives CDR1 SGHRS, CDR2 YFSETQ. The CDR3 runs to 16 residues. Losses at the gene ends were 0 bases for V and 6 bases for J; bases not matched to a gene: 10.

This clone was recorded once. V is TRBV6-5 and J is TRBJ1-1; unclear D gene. In germline, CDR1 is MNHEY, CDR2 SVGAGI. Between the trimmed V and J ends, which lost 7 bases and 1 base, there was a span of 13 bases. This CDR3 has 14 residues. For the CDR3, the DNA is TGTGCCAGCACCCCCCCAGGTAGGAACACTGAAGCTTTCTTT. It is translated as CASTPPGRNTEAFF.

V usage is TRBV18 and J usage is TRBJ2-7; weak D call: TRBD1 (6 bases). V was pared by 3 bases and J by 1 base, with 7 bases between. CDR3 length: 13 residues. From germline, CDR1 is KGHSH and CDR2 LQKENI. CDR3 residues: CASSPDSSYEQYF. In DNA form, the CDR3 reads TGTGCCAGCTCACCGGACAGTTCCTACGAGCAGTACTTC.

The chain has TRBV6-5 and TRBJ1-2; 7 bases line up with TRBD1. Trimming at V came to 1 base and at J to 8 bases, leaving 7 bases not matched to a gene. CDR1 is MNHEY and CDR2 is SVGAGI in the germline V gene. The CDR3 contains 14 residues. CDR3 residues: CASSYLEGAGGYTF. The CDR3 region has the DNA TGTGCCAGCAGTTACTTAGAGGGGGCAGGGGGCTACACCTTC.

Notes on this clone: Other DNA sequences in this specimen translate into the identical CDR3. The V call is TRBV3-1 (or the pseudogene TRBV3-2), the J call TRBJ1-5; maybe TRBD1 (5 bases). Germline CDR1 LGHDT, CDR2 YNNKEL (reference sequence). This CDR3 has 14 residues. The ends were cut back, 1 base at V and 4 bases at J, with 8 bases in the middle. The CDR3 loop reads CASSQGQGNQPQHF. The CDR3 DNA reads as TGTGCCAGCAGCCAAGGTCAGGGTAATCAGCCCCAGCATTTT.

The rearrangement joins TRBV5-4 to TRBJ2-7; D ambiguous. Germline-derived CDR1 and CDR2 are SGHNT and YYREEE (reference sequence). V lost 0 bases and J 1 base, leaving 5 bases between the germline ends. The CDR3 totals 13 residues. Here the CDR3 reads CASSLERSYEQYF. The CDR3 DNA sequence: TGTGCCAGCAGCTTGGAGCGATCCTACGAGCAGTACTTC.

The CDR3 nucleotides are TGTGCCAGCACTCGCGGACCCCAGGGAGCTTTCTTT. Its translation is CASTRGPQGAFF. The chain recombines TRBV12-3 or TRBV12-4 with TRBJ1-1, with a possible D match to TRBD1 (5 bases). V lost 7 bases, J lost 10 bases, and 16 bases lay in between. This CDR3 has 12 amino acids.

DNA for the CDR3: TGCGCCAGCAGCCTGGGGACAGAGAGTCTTAGGACCGGGGAGCTGTTTTTT. Its protein product is CASSLGTESLRTGELFF. The V call is TRBV4-3, the J call TRBJ2-2; 7 bases match TRBD1. Germline lookup yields CDR1 LGHNA and CDR2 YSLEER. V trimming: 4 bases; J trimming: 5 bases; junction bases outside the gene matches: 13. The CDR3 extends over 17 amino acids.

A few counts support this clone. The V and J genes are TRBV6-5 and TRBJ1-5; D perhaps matches TRBD1 (6 bases). V gave up 6 bases and J gave up 2 bases, with 11 bases separating them. Germline V CDR1 and CDR2: MNHEY, SVGAGI. The CDR3 runs to 14 residues. CDR3: CASSRGLRNQPQHF. The CDR3 region has the DNA TGTGCCAGCAGCAGGGGTCTGCGCAATCAGCCCCAGCATTTT.

This clone was counted a few times. The chain uses TRBV11-2 and TRBJ2-5; 8 bases map to TRBD1. The CDR3 runs to 14 residues. Germline loops: CDR1 SGHAT, CDR2 FQNNGV. V lost 5 bases, J lost 9 bases, and 11 bases stayed unmatched. CDR3 amino acids: CASSPSTGVGAQYF. In DNA form, the CDR3 reads TGTGCCAGCAGCCCGTCGACAGGGGTTGGTGCCCAGTACTTC. Full variable domain (outside the CDR3, taken from reference TRBV11-2 and TRBJ2-5): EAGVAQSPRYKIIEKRQSVAFWCNPISGHATLYWYQQILGQGPKLLIQFQNNGVVDDSQLPKDRFSAERLKGVDSTLKIQPAKLEDSAVYLCASSPSTGVGAQYFGPGTRLLVL.

CDR3 DNA sequence: TGCGCCAGCAGCCAAGATACAGGGGAAGGCGAGCAGTACTTC. It yields the protein CASSQDTGEGEQYF. This chain connects TRBV4-3 to TRBJ2-7; TRBD1 agrees at 7 bases. The CDR3 is 14 amino acids. With V trimmed by 0 bases and J by 6 bases, 5 bases remained unmatched. Germline loops: CDR1 LGHNA, CDR2 YSLEER.

V is TRBV3-1 (or the pseudogene TRBV3-2) and J is TRBJ2-6; no definite D call. CDR1 LGHDT and CDR2 YNNKEL come from the germline V gene (reference sequence). The CDR3 runs to 15 residues. Trimming left V 6 bases short and J 0 bases short, with 9 bases between. This CDR3 reads CASSPTYSGANVLTF. The DNA for the CDR3 is TGTGCCAGCAGTCCTACGTACTCTGGGGCCAACGTCCTGACTTTC.

The CDR3, as DNA: TGTGCCAGCAGCAAAGCGGCTAGCGGGAGGCCCCCCACAGATACGCAGTATTTT. It codes for CASSKAASGRPPTDTQYF. J is TRBJ2-3 and V is TRBV21-1; the D call of TRBD2 is as the table states it, not checked on the DNA. TRBV21-1 is a pseudogene locus. The CDR3 spans 18 residues.

The chain uses TRBV7-9 and TRBJ2-7; 10 bases fit TRBD2. The germline V gene encodes CDR1 SEHNR and CDR2 FQNEAQ (reference sequence). After removal of 2 bases from V and 3 bases from J, the junction contained 1 base not matched to a gene. The CDR3 is 14 residues long. The CDR3 region has the DNA TGTGCCAGCAGCTTAAGCGGGGGGGACTACGAGCAGTACTTC. It encodes CASSLSGGDYEQYF.

The rearrangement joins TRBV19 to TRBJ1-2; 7 bases map to TRBD1. Per the germline V gene, CDR1 is LNHDA and CDR2 is SQIVND (reference sequence). The CDR3 covers 13 residues. With 7 bases clipped from V and 3 bases from J, the junction kept 5 bases outside the gene matches. As DNA, the CDR3 is TGTGCCAGTACCTGGGGACAGTACTATGGCTACACCTTC. Its protein is CASTWGQYYGYTF.

Note on this clone: The sample carries other DNA sequences with the same CDR3. The chain employs TRBV30 and TRBJ1-5; D may be TRBD1 (6 bases). Germline loops: CDR1 GTSNPN, CDR2 SVGIG (reference sequence). Trimming took 2 bases from V and 4 from J, leaving 12 bases between them. This CDR3 is 14 amino acids long. This CDR3 is CAWSRTTGNQPQHF. In nucleotides, the CDR3 is TGTGCCTGGAGTCGGACGACAGGAAATCAGCCCCAGCATTTT.

The chain combines TRBV7-9 with TRBJ2-1, with 9 bases aligning to TRBD1. The CDR3 extends over 15 amino acids. Trimming removed 1 base from V and 5 bases from J; junction bases left unmatched: 3. CDR1 and CDR2 (germline): SEHNR, FQNEAQ (reference sequence). CDR3 nucleotides: TGTGCCAGCAGCTTAGGGGACAGGGAAAACAATGAGCAGTTCTTC. It is translated as CASSLGDRENNEQFF. Using reference TRBV7-9 and TRBJ2-1 for the parts outside the CDR3, the full variable domain is DTGVSQNPRHKITKRGQNVTFRCDPISEHNRLYWYRQTLGQGPEFLTYFQNEAQLEKSRLLSDRFSAERPKGSFSTLEIQRTEQGDSAMYLCASSLGDRENNEQFFGPGTRLTVL.

The chain combines TRBV6-5 with TRBJ1-4; TRBD1 might be the D (5 bases). Trimming stripped 0 bases from V and 7 bases from J, with 12 bases between. The CDR3 covers 15 residues. CDR1 is MNHEY and CDR2 is SVGAGI in the germline V gene. The CDR3 sequence: CASSYSMGGGEKLFF. The CDR3 coding sequence is TGTGCCAGCAGTTACTCGATGGGGGGAGGTGAAAAACTGTTTTTT.

The J gene is TRBJ2-3, the V gene TRBV11-2; D is unclear. Germline V lookup: CDR1 SGHAT, CDR2 FQNNGV. The CDR3 sequence is 19 residues long. Deletions cut 5 bases from V and 3 bases from J, with 27 bases between. The CDR3 here is CASSVTRRSAIQRTDTQYF. Here the CDR3 DNA reads TGTGCCAGCAGCGTCACTCGCAGGTCCGCGATCCAAAGGACAGATACGCAGTATTTT.

The CDR3 DNA sequence: TGCAGCGTTACCGGTGGCAGCGACTATGGCTACACCTTC. Its translation is CSVTGGSDYGYTF. The V call is TRBV29-1, the J call TRBJ1-2; D remains unclear. V lost 5 bases and J lost 3, with 13 bases in between. Germline CDR1 SQVTM, CDR2 ANQGSEA. The CDR3 length is 13 residues.

This chain joins TRBV5-1 and TRBJ1-5, with D possibly matching TRBD1 (6 bases). This CDR3 is built from 14 residues. Germline V CDR1 and CDR2: SGHRS, YFSETQ. Trimming left V 4 bases short and J 7 bases short, with 15 bases between. CDR3 sequence reads: CASSTSGTRQPQHF. The DNA for the CDR3 is TGCGCCAGCAGCACCTCAGGGACACGCCAGCCCCAGCATTTT.

V and J are TRBV18 and TRBJ1-1; D is unresolved. The CDR3 covers 13 residues. Trimming shortened V by 3 bases and J by 0 bases, and 5 bases separated the two germline ends. The germline CDR1 and CDR2 sequences are KGHSH and LQKENI. As DNA, the CDR3 is TGTGCCAGCTCACCGCGAGTGAACACTGAAGCTTTCTTT. Encoded protein: CASSPRVNTEAFF.

This clone was observed a single time. The CDR3 region is CASSTRQGNYGYTF. CDR3 nucleotides: TGTGCCAGCAGCACGAGACAGGGGAACTATGGCTACACCTTC. The chain employs TRBV9 and TRBJ1-2; 8 bases line up with TRBD1. The V gene's germline CDR1 is SGDLS and CDR2 YYNGEE. V lost 4 bases and J lost 2; bases outside the gene matches: 4. The CDR3 sequence is 14 residues long.